This is a list of T cell receptor beta chains from one sample in a study of T-cell reconstitution after alpha-beta-depleted transplantation in children. Using its own MiXCR run on the PCR reads, TCRdb lists one record per CDR3 protein. The repertoire has around 580,000 distinct CDR3 sequences, 20% to 25% of them found once; the top ten carry less than 15%. Material: PBMCs, mostly from graft donor cells, obtained 360 days after TCRalphabeta/CD19-depleted stem cell transplant. The receptors were gathered from a boy under two years old who had a stem cell transplant for acute myeloid leukemia, so the T cells may come from the graft donor. Both conserved end residues are part of each CDR3. Each record gives: V gene, CDR3 protein.

v_gene: TRBV7-2
CDR3aa: CASSLPGLAEETQYF

v_gene: TRBV6-1
CDR3aa: CATQLWGGGQETQYF

v_gene: TRBV11-3
CDR3aa: CASSLRGNNEQFF

v_gene: TRBV20-1
CDR3aa: CSEQEEATQYF

v_gene: TRBV7-9
CDR3aa: CASSLPGGRGNNEQFF

v_gene: TRBV5-5
CDR3aa: CASSHQGAPGNEQFF

v_gene: TRBV20-1
CDR3aa: CSAPRTVNYGYTF

v_gene: TRBV21-1
CDR3aa: CATPGQGLSQPQHF

v_gene: TRBV19
CDR3aa: CASSTRGDQPQHF

v_gene: TRBV7-6
CDR3aa: CASSHRVGPLDEQFF

v_gene: TRBV7-9
CDR3aa: CASSLGQGLDEETQYF

v_gene: TRBV20-1
CDR3aa: CSARVGAHNIQYF

v_gene: TRBV20-1
CDR3aa: CSAGLNPGTGDGYTF

v_gene: TRBV2
CDR3aa: CASSVRGLGNEQFF

v_gene: TRBV3-1
CDR3aa: CASSQDGAYNEQFF

v_gene: TRBV5-5
CDR3aa: CASSLWGAWGETQYF

v_gene: TRBV4-3
CDR3aa: CASSQEVRGAENTIYF

v_gene: TRBV15
CDR3aa: CATSRDWSDSYNEQFF

v_gene: TRBV6-1
CDR3aa: CASRPLAGGSDTQYF

v_gene: TRBV29-1
CDR3aa: CSVGVKSTDTQYF

v_gene: TRBV28
CDR3aa: CASSFRTGNQPQHF

v_gene: TRBV29-1
CDR3aa: CSVPAGNYGYTF

v_gene: TRBV12-3/TRBV12-4
CDR3aa: CASVGWDSQAEAFF

v_gene: TRBV6-1
CDR3aa: CASRPGQGREKLFF

v_gene: TRBV7-2
CDR3aa: CASSPEGGKETQYF

v_gene: TRBV10-3
CDR3aa: CAIITGPQHF

v_gene: TRBV20-1
CDR3aa: CSARDQELFGGELFF

v_gene: TRBV20-1
CDR3aa: CSARDRAGAHPEQFF

v_gene: TRBV12-3/TRBV12-4
CDR3aa: CASRIQGTEAFF

v_gene: TRBV12-3/TRBV12-4
CDR3aa: CASSLEGTQYF

v_gene: TRBV7-2
CDR3aa: CASSLAGTLEEKLFF

v_gene: TRBV20-1
CDR3aa: CSARDKAGTAYEQYF

v_gene: TRBV20-1
CDR3aa: CSAQRRDEQFF

v_gene: TRBV12-3/TRBV12-4
CDR3aa: CASSLTESYEQYF

v_gene: TRBV20-1
CDR3aa: CSARPGIQTYNEQFF

v_gene: TRBV6-5
CDR3aa: CASSYGDSNQPQHF

v_gene: TRBV29-1
CDR3aa: CSARDEAYGYTF

v_gene: TRBV29-1
CDR3aa: CSVEGPGQGAYNEQFF

v_gene: TRBV12-3/TRBV12-4
CDR3aa: CASTIGQGGNEQFF

v_gene: TRBV29-1
CDR3aa: CSVGDGGNQPQHF

v_gene: TRBV20-1
CDR3aa: CSAYGTSLVDEQFF

v_gene: TRBV20-1
CDR3aa: CSARGRRQETQYF

v_gene: TRBV6-5
CDR3aa: CASSYDPSLSSYEQYF

v_gene: TRBV6-5
CDR3aa: CASSYQTGMTDTQYF

v_gene: TRBV20-1
CDR3aa: CSASTNEKLFF

v_gene: TRBV6-5
CDR3aa: CASSYQDRARYSNQPQHF

v_gene: TRBV20-1
CDR3aa: CSASDRSPYNEQFF

v_gene: TRBV25-1
CDR3aa: CASRSGEQFF

v_gene: TRBV29-1
CDR3aa: CSVELAESNYGYTF

v_gene: TRBV12-3/TRBV12-4
CDR3aa: CASSFHFVQGDYNEQFF

v_gene: TRBV19
CDR3aa: CASSPGQGAYEQFF

v_gene: TRBV12-3/TRBV12-4
CDR3aa: CASSFETDQPQHF

v_gene: TRBV28
CDR3aa: CASSSSAGGGTPLHF

v_gene: TRBV20-1
CDR3aa: CSASRSSNEKLFF

v_gene: TRBV25-1
CDR3aa: CASSDTPGANVLTF